Detailed here is one T cell receptor (beta chain). Methods used by the authors: How many nucleated cells were present was estimated from reference gene primer amplification. Using immunoSEQ multiplex PCR, the repertoire was profiled, and TCRdb retains in-frame clones only, with some absent. V and J calls and clone size are as listed in that table; D and trimming were resolved from the DNA. This sample carries 90,000 to 100,000 clones, around 82% of them seen once, and the ten largest clones take roughly 6.3%. Trimming took 5 bases from V and 0 from J; bases not matched to a gene: 6. Germline V gene data show CDR1 as ENHRY and CDR2 as SYGVKD. CDR3 length equals 15 residues. The data were obtained in a study of blood T cell repertoires in COVID-19. Study-wide background: The United States, Italy and Spain provided the acute and convalescent COVID-19 samples. T cells, B-cell-depleted T cells, or PBMCs provided the cDNA or gDNA that served as material.

Material: peripheral blood. The chain combines TRBV10-3 with TRBJ1-1; 7 bases line up with TRBD1. The TCR sequence derives from a man in his 60s with acute or convalescent COVID-19. As DNA, the CDR3 is TGTGCCATCAGTCGACAGGGTACCCTGAACACTGAAGCTTTCTTT. This encodes CAISRQGTLNTEAFF.